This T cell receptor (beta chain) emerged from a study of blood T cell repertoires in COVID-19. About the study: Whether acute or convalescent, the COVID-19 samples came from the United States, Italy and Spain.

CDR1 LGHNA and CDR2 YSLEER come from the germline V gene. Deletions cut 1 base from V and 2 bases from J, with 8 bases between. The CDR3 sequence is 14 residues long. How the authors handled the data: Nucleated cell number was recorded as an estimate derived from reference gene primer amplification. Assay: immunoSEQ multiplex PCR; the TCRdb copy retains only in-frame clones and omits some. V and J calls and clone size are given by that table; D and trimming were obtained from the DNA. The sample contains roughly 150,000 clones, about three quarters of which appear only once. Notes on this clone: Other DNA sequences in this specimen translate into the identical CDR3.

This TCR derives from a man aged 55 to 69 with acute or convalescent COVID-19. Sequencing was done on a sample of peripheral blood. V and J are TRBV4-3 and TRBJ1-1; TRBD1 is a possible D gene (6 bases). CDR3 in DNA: TGCGCCAGCAGCCAAGTACAGGGCAACACTGAAGCTTTCTTT. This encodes CASSQVQGNTEAFF.